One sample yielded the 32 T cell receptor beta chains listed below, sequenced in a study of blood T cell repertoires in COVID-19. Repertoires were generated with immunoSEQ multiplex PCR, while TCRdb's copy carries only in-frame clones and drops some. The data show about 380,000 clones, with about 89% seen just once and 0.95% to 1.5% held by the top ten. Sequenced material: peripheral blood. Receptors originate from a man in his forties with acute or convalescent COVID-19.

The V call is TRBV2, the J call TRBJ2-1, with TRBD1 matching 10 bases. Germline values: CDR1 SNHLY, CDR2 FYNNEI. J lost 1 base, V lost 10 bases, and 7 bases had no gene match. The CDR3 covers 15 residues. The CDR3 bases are TGTGCCACGACGACAGGGGGCGTATCCTACAATGAGCAGTTCTTC. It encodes CATTTGGVSYNEQFF.

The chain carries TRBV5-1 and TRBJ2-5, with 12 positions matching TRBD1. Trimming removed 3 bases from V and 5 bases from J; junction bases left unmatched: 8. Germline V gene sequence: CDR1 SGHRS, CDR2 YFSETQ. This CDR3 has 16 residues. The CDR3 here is CASSSGTGGQKETQYF. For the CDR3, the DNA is TGCGCCAGCAGCTCCGGGACAGGGGGCCAAAAGGAGACCCAGTACTTC.

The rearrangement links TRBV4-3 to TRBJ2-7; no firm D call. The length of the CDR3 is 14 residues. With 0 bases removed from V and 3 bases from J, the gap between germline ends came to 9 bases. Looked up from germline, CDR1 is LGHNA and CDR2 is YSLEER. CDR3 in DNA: TGCGCCAGCAGCCAAGATCTGGGCAACTACGAGCAGTACTTC. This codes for CASSQDLGNYEQYF.

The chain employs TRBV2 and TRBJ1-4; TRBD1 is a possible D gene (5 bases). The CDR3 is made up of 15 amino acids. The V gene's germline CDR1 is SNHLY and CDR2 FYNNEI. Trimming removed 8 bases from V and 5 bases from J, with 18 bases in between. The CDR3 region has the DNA TGTGCCAGCGGGGAGGGGATGTCGTGGAATGAAAAACTGTTTTTT. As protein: CASGEGMSWNEKLFF.

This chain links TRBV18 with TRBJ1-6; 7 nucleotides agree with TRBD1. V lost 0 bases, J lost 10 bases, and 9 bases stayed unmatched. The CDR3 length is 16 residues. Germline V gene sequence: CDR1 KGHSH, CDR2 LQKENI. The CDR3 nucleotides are TGTGCCAGCTCACCACCAGGACAGGCCGGAAGATCACCCCTCCACTTT. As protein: CASSPPGQAGRSPLHF.

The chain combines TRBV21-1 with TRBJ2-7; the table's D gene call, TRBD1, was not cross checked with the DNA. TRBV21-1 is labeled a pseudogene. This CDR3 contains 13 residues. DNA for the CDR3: TGTGCCAGCAGCAGTCACAGCAACTACGAGCAGTACTTC. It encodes CASSSHSNYEQYF.

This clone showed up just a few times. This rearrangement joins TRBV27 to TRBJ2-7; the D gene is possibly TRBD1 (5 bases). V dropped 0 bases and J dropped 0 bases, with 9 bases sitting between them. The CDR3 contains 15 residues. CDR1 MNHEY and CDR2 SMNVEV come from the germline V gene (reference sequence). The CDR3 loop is CASSLSRAPSYEQYF. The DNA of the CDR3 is TGTGCCAGCAGTTTATCCAGGGCTCCCTCCTACGAGCAGTACTTC.

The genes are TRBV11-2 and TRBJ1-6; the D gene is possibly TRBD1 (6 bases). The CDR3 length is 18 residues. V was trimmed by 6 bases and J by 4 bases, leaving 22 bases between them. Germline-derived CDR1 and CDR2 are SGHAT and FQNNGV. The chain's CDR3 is CASRQSNREYAYNSPLHF. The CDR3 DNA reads TGTGCCAGCAGGCAATCAAACAGGGAGTATGCTTATAATTCACCCCTCCACTTT.

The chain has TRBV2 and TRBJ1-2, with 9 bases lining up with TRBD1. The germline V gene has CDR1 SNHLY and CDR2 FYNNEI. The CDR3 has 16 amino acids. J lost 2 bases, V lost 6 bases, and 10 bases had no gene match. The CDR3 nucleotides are TGTGCCAGCAGGACTGTCCGGGACAGGGTAAACTATGGCTACACCTTC. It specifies CASRTVRDRVNYGYTF.

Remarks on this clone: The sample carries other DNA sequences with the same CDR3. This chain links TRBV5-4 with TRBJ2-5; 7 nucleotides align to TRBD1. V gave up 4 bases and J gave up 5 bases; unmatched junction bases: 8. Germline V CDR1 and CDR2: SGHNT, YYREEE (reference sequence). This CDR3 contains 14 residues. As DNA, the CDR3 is TGTGCCAGCAGCCAAAGACAGGGCGAGGAGACCCAGTACTTC. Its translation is CASSQRQGEETQYF.

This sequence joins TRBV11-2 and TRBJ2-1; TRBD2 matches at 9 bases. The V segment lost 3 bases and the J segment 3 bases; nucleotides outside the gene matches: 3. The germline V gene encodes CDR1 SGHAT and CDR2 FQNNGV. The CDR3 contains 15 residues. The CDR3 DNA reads TGTGCCAGCAGCTTGGCGGGGGGGATCTACAATGAGCAGTTCTTC. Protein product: CASSLAGGIYNEQFF.

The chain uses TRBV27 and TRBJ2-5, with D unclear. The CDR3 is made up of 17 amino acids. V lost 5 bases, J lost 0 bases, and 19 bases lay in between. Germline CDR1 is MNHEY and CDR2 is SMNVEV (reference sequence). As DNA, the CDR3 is TGTGCCAGCAGTCCGCCCCCTCGACTCAACTACCAAGAGACCCAGTACTTC. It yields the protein CASSPPPRLNYQETQYF.

CDR3: CASRKAGSYEQYF. Written as DNA, the CDR3 is TGTGCCAGCAGGAAGGCCGGGAGCTACGAGCAGTACTTC. The V call is TRBV12-3 or TRBV12-4, the J call TRBJ2-7; D is possibly TRBD2 (6 bases). The CDR3 covers 13 residues. The V and J ends lost 6 bases and 3 bases respectively, with 12 bases between them.

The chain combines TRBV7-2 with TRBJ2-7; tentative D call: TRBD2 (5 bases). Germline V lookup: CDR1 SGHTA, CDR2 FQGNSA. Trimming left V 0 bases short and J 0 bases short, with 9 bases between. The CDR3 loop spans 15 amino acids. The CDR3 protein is CASSLASVSSYEQYF. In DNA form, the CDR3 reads TGTGCCAGCAGCTTAGCTAGCGTATCCTCCTACGAGCAGTACTTC. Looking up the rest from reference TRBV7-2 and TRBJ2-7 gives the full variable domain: GAGVSQSPSNKVTEKGKDVELRCDPISGHTALYWYRQSLGQGLEFLIYFQGNSAPDKSGLPSDRFSAERTGGSVSTLTIQRTQQEDSAVYLCASSLASVSSYEQYFGPGTRLTVT.

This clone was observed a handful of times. CDR3 coding DNA: TGTGCCAGCAGCGCCACAGGGGACACTGAAGCTTTCTTT. Translated: CASSATGDTEAFF. The rearrangement uses TRBV7-2 and TRBJ1-1; 7 bases line up with TRBD1. The trim removed 5 bases at V and 3 bases at J, leaving 3 bases unmatched. The CDR3 has 13 amino acids. Germline V gene sequence: CDR1 SGHTA, CDR2 FQGNSA.

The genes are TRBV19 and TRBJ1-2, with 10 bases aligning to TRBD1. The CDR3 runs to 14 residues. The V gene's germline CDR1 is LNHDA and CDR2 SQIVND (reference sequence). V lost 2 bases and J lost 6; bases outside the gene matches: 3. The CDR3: CASSIWDRGNGYTF. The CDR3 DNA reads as TGTGCCAGTAGTATATGGGACAGGGGTAATGGCTACACCTTC.

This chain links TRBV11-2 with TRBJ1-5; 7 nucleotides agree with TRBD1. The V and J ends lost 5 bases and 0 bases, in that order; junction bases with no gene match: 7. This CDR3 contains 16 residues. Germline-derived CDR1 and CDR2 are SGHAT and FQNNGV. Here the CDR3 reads CASSPQTGTSNQPQHF. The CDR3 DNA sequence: TGTGCCAGCAGCCCTCAGACAGGGACTAGCAATCAGCCCCAGCATTTT.

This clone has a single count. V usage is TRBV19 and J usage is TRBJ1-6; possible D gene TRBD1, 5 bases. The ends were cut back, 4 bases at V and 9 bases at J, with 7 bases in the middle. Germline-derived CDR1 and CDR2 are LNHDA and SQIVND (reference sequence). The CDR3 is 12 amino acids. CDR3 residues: CASSKGPSPLHF. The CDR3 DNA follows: TGTGCCAGTAGTAAGGGGCCTTCACCCCTCCACTTT. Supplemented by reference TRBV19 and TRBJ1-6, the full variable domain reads DGGITQSPKYLFRKEGQNVTLSCEQNLNHDAMYWYRQDPGQGLRLIYYSQIVNDFQKGDIAEGYSVSREKKESFPLTVTSAQKNPTAFYLCASSKGPSPLHFGNGTRLTVT.

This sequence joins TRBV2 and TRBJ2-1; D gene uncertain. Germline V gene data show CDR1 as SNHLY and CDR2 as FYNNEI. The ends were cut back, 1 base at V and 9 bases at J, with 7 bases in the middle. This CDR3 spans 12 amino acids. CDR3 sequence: CASSEEMSEQFF. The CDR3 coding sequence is TGTGCCAGCAGTGAAGAGATGAGTGAGCAGTTCTTC.

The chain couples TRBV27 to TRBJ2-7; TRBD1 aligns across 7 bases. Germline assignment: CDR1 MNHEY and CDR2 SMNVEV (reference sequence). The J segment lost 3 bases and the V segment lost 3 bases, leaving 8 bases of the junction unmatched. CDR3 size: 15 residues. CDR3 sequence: CASSFIGQVSYEQYF. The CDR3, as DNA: TGTGCCAGCAGTTTTATTGGACAGGTTAGCTACGAGCAGTACTTC.

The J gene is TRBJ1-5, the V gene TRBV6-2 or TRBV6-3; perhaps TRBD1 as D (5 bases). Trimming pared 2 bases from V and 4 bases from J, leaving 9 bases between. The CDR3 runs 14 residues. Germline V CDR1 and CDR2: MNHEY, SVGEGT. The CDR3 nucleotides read TGTGCCAGCAGTTACCGGGGGAGGAATCAGCCCCAGCATTTT. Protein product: CASSYRGRNQPQHF.

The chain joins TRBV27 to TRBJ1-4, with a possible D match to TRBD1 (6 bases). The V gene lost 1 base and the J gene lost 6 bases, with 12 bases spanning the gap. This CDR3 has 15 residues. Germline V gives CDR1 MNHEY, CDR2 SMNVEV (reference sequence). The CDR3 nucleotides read TGTGCCAGCAGTTTATGGGCAGGGGTGGATGAAAAACTGTTTTTT. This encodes CASSLWAGVDEKLFF. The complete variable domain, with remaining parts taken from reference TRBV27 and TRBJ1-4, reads EAQVTQNPRYLITVTGKKLTVTCSQNMNHEYMSWYRQDPGLGLRQIYYSMNVEVTDKGDVPEGYKVSRKEKRNFPLILESPSPNQTSLYFCASSLWAGVDEKLFFGSGTQLSVL.

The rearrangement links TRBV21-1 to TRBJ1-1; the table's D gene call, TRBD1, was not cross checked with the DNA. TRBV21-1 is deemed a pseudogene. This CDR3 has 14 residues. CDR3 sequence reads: CASSPWTGNTEAFF. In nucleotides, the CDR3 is TGTGCCAGCAGCCCGTGGACAGGGAACACTGAAGCTTTCTTT.

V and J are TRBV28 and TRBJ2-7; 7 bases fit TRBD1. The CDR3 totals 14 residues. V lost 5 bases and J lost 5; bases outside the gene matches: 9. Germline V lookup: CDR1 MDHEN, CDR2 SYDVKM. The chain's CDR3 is CASSETGQSNEQYF. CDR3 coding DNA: TGTGCCAGCAGTGAGACGGGACAGTCAAACGAGCAGTACTTC.

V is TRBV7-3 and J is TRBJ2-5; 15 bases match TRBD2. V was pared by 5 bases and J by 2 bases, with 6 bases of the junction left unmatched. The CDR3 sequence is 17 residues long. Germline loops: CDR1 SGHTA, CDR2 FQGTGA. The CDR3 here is CASSPGLAGGTQETQYF. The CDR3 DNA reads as TGTGCCAGCAGCCCGGGACTAGCGGGAGGAACTCAAGAGACCCAGTACTTC.

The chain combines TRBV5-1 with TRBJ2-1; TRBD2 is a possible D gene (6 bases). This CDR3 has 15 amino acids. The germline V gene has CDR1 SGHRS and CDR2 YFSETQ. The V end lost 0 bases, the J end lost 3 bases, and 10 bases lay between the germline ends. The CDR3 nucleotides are TGCGCCAGCAGCTTGGAAGGCGGGAACTACAATGAGCAGTTCTTC. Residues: CASSLEGGNYNEQFF.

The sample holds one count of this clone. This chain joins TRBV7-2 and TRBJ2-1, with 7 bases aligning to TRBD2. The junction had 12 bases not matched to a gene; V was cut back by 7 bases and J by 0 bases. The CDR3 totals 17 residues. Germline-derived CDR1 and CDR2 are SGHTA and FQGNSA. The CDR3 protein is CASILIGGGPSYNEQFF. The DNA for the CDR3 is TGTGCCAGCATCCTGATTGGGGGGGGTCCCTCCTACAATGAGCAGTTCTTC.

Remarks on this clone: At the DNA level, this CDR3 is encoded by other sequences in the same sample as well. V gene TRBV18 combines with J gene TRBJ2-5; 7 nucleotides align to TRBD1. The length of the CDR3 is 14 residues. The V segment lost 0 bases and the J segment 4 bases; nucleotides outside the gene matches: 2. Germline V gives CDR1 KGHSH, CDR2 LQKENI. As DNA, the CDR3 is TGTGCCAGCTCACCACCTAGGGGGCGAGAGACCCAGTACTTC. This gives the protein CASSPPRGRETQYF.

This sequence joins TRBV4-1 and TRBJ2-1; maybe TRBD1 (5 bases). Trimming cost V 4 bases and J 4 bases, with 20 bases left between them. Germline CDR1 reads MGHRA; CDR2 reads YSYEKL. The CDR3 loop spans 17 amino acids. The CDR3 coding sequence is TGCGCCAGCAGCCCCTACGAGAAAGGGGCCACTTACAATGAGCAGTTCTTC. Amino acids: CASSPYEKGATYNEQFF.

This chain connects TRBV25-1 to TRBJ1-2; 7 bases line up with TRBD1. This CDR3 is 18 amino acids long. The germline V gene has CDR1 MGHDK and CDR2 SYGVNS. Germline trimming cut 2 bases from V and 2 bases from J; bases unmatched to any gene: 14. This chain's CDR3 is CASSERHRGTDPNYGYTF. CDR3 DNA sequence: TGTGCCAGCAGTGAAAGACACAGAGGGACAGACCCGAACTATGGCTACACCTTC.

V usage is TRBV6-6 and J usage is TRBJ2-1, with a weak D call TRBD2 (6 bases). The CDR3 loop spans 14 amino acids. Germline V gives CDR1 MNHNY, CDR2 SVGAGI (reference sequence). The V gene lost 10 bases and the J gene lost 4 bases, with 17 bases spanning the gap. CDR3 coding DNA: TGTGCCACCAAGGGTAGCGGAGGATACAATGAGCAGTTCTTC. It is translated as CATKGSGGYNEQFF.

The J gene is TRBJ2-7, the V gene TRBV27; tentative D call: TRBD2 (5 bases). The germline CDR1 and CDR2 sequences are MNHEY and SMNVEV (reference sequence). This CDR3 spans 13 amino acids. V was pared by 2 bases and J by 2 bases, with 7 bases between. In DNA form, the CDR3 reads TGTGCCAGCAGTTTAGGGAGTCCCTACGAGCAGTACTTC. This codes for CASSLGSPYEQYF.